The clone carrying this TCR beta chain was counted only a few times. Antigen unknown. Unique molecular identifiers featured in each of the TCR beta cDNA libraries. A single record per CDR3 protein comes from TCRdb applying MiXCR to the PCR reads. The sample contains roughly 150,000 distinct CDR3 sequences, 35% to 40% of which appear only once. The sample originates from a study of post-analysis software for immune sequencing data. The study, taken as a whole, reports: The F measure placed samples prepared in the same batch into strongly shared clusters. Controls' normalized Chao1 diversity significantly exceeded that of multiple sclerosis patients. Among four or five TRBV segments more frequent in patients than controls were TRBV5-6, TRBV5-1 and TRBV20-1.

The CDR3 extends over 15 amino acids. Germline values: CDR1 MGHRA, CDR2 YSYEKL. The V end lost 5 bases, the J end lost 5 bases, and 18 bases lay between the germline ends. This TCR came from a girl between 5 and 17 years old with multiple sclerosis. The source material was blood, sampled after autologous hematopoietic stem cell transplantation. The chain has TRBV4-1 and TRBJ2-5; D is possibly TRBD2 (6 bases). The DNA for the CDR3 is TGCGCCAGCAGCTTCGAGGGACTGAATCTGGAGACCCAGTACTTC. Its translation: CASSFEGLNLETQYF.